Listed below are T cell receptor beta chains from one sample, sequenced in a study of beta chain features in type 1 diabetes. The repertoire was sequenced with immunoSEQ multiplex PCR; TCRdb's copy has only in-frame clones and lacks some. This sample has 500,000 to 650,000 clones, with over 10% found just once. The sequencing input was naive CD4+ T cells from blood. The receptors shown here come from a man aged 30 to 39 with type 1 diabetes. Each CDR3 is given with its conserved first and last residue. A D gene is named only where the DNA matches it firmly. Clone size is given for some rows only: seen once, a few or many times, or a class if the clone is expanded.

CDR3nt: TGTGCCAGCAGCCAAAGGGCGGGAACCTACGAGCAGTACTTC
CDR3aa: CASSQRAGTYEQYF
v_gene: TRBV16
abundance: few
j_gene: TRBJ2-7
d_gene: .

CDR3nt: TGCAGCGTTGGGGGGACCGGGCCACAGTTCTTC
CDR3aa: CSVGGTGPQFF
v_gene: TRBV29-1
abundance: .
j_gene: TRBJ2-1
d_gene: .

CDR3nt: TGTGCCTGGACCAACTCAGGGGTCGAGCAGTACTTC
CDR3aa: CAWTNSGVEQYF
v_gene: TRBV30
abundance: few
j_gene: TRBJ2-7
d_gene: .

CDR3nt: TGTGCCAGCAGCGTCTCTGGACAGGGAGGTCAGCCCCAGCATTTT
CDR3aa: CASSVSGQGGQPQHF
v_gene: TRBV9
abundance: .
j_gene: TRBJ1-5
d_gene: TRBD1

CDR3nt: TGTGCCAGCGGAACTAACAGGGGCTCCTACGAGCAGTACTTC
CDR3aa: CASGTNRGSYEQYF
v_gene: TRBV6-5
abundance: .
j_gene: TRBJ2-7
d_gene: TRBD1

CDR3nt: TGTGCCAGCAGCTCTCCAGGAAGCGGGGGACGTGCAGATACGCAGTATTTT
CDR3aa: CASSSPGSGGRADTQYF
v_gene: TRBV11-2
abundance: .
j_gene: TRBJ2-3
d_gene: TRBD2

CDR3nt: TGTGCCAGCAGCCCTGCGGGGGGCATGAACACTGAAGCTTTCTTT
CDR3aa: CASSPAGGMNTEAFF
v_gene: TRBV7-8
abundance: .
j_gene: TRBJ1-1
d_gene: .

CDR3nt: TGCGCCAGCAGCCAGCCTCTTACAGGGACCGAGCAGTACTTC
CDR3aa: CASSQPLTGTEQYF
v_gene: TRBV4-1
abundance: .
j_gene: TRBJ2-7
d_gene: .

CDR3nt: TGTGCCAGCAGCTTGTCTGCGACAGCATCTTCCTACGAGCAGTACTTC
CDR3aa: CASSLSATASSYEQYF
v_gene: TRBV11-2
abundance: .
j_gene: TRBJ2-7
d_gene: .

CDR3nt: TGCAGCGTTAACACAGGGAAAGGTGAAGCTTTCTTT
CDR3aa: CSVNTGKGEAFF
v_gene: TRBV29-1
abundance: few
j_gene: TRBJ1-1
d_gene: .

CDR3nt: TGTGCCAGCAGGCGACAGGGGGCTGGGGACACTGAAGCTTTCTTT
CDR3aa: CASRRQGAGDTEAFF
v_gene: TRBV7-9
abundance: few
j_gene: TRBJ1-1
d_gene: TRBD1

CDR3nt: TGTGCCAGCAAAGGGACAACCGGATCTCCCCTCCACTTT
CDR3aa: CASKGTTGSPLHF
v_gene: TRBV2
abundance: .
j_gene: TRBJ1-6
d_gene: .

CDR3nt: TGTGCCAGCAGCTCCGGTGTGAGCACAGATACGCAGTATTTT
CDR3aa: CASSSGVSTDTQYF
v_gene: TRBV7-6
abundance: few
j_gene: TRBJ2-3
d_gene: .

CDR3nt: TGTGCCAGCACCGTCCAGACGAGCTCCTACGAGCAGTACTTC
CDR3aa: CASTVQTSSYEQYF
v_gene: TRBV2
abundance: few
j_gene: TRBJ2-7
d_gene: .

CDR3nt: TGTGCCAGCAGCCCCAGGACAGGGTCTGCAGATACGCAGTATTTT
CDR3aa: CASSPRTGSADTQYF
v_gene: TRBV11-2
abundance: .
j_gene: TRBJ2-3
d_gene: TRBD1

CDR3nt: TGTGCCTGGGCGGGGGGGCGTCAAAGCACAGATACGCAGTATTTT
CDR3aa: CAWAGGRQSTDTQYF
v_gene: TRBV30
abundance: few
j_gene: TRBJ2-3
d_gene: TRBD2

CDR3nt: TGTGCCAGCAGCTTAGACGGGGTCGAGCAGTACTTC
CDR3aa: CASSLDGVEQYF
v_gene: TRBV11-3
abundance: .
j_gene: TRBJ2-7
d_gene: .

CDR3nt: TGTGCCAGCAGCGTAGAGCAGCGGGGGCTCTACAATGAGCAGTTCTTC
CDR3aa: CASSVEQRGLYNEQFF
v_gene: TRBV9
abundance: few
j_gene: TRBJ2-1
d_gene: TRBD2

CDR3nt: TGTGCCAGCAGGACCAGCGGGAGCTCCTACGAGCAGTACTTC
CDR3aa: CASRTSGSSYEQYF
v_gene: TRBV7-2
abundance: .
j_gene: TRBJ2-7
d_gene: TRBD2

CDR3nt: TGCGCCAGCAGCCCCTGGACTGCTAGCTCCTACAATGAGCAGTTCTTC
CDR3aa: CASSPWTASSYNEQFF
v_gene: TRBV5-1
abundance: .
j_gene: TRBJ2-1
d_gene: .

CDR3nt: TGCGCCAGCAGCTTATCGACAGGGGGCTATGGCTACACCTTC
CDR3aa: CASSLSTGGYGYTF
v_gene: TRBV5-1
abundance: .
j_gene: TRBJ1-2
d_gene: TRBD1

CDR3nt: TGTGCCAGCAGTTTTAGCGGGGGGGCTTCCTACAATGAGCAGTTCTTC
CDR3aa: CASSFSGGASYNEQFF
v_gene: TRBV7-2
abundance: few
j_gene: TRBJ2-1
d_gene: TRBD2

CDR3nt: TGTGCCAGCAGTTTGAGGCAAGAGACCCAGTACTTC
CDR3aa: CASSLRQETQYF
v_gene: TRBV28
abundance: .
j_gene: TRBJ2-5
d_gene: .

CDR3nt: TGTGCCAGCCATGACGAAGGGGGGACCCAGTACTTC
CDR3aa: CASHDEGGTQYF
v_gene: TRBV19
abundance: .
j_gene: TRBJ2-5
d_gene: .

CDR3nt: TGTGCCAGCAGCCCCCAGGACATTCCAGAGACCCAGTACTTC
CDR3aa: CASSPQDIPETQYF
v_gene: TRBV7-6
abundance: few
j_gene: TRBJ2-5
d_gene: .

CDR3nt: TGTGCCAGCAGTTACCGCGGGGGGCACGAGCAGTACTTC
CDR3aa: CASSYRGGHEQYF
v_gene: TRBV6-6
abundance: few
j_gene: TRBJ2-7
d_gene: TRBD2

CDR3nt: TGTGCCAGTAGTACGGGACTAGCGGGAGAGACCCAGTACTTC
CDR3aa: CASSTGLAGETQYF
v_gene: TRBV19
abundance: .
j_gene: TRBJ2-5
d_gene: TRBD2

CDR3nt: TGTGCCAGCTCACCGGGACAGGGATTCTACAATGAGCAGTTCTTC
CDR3aa: CASSPGQGFYNEQFF
v_gene: TRBV18
abundance: few
j_gene: TRBJ2-1
d_gene: TRBD1

CDR3nt: TGTGCCAGCAGTATCGGACAGCCCTCTGGGGCCAACGTCCTGACTTTC
CDR3aa: CASSIGQPSGANVLTF
v_gene: TRBV27
abundance: .
j_gene: TRBJ2-6
d_gene: .

CDR3nt: TGTGCCAGCAGTGAACAAGGTATTGGACAGGGGGTAGGTCAGCCCCAGCATTTT
CDR3aa: CASSEQGIGQGVGQPQHF
v_gene: TRBV2
abundance: .
j_gene: TRBJ1-5
d_gene: TRBD1

CDR3nt: TGCGCCAGCAGCCGGGATCCGAACACTGAAGCTTTCTTT
CDR3aa: CASSRDPNTEAFF
v_gene: TRBV5-1
abundance: .
j_gene: TRBJ1-1
d_gene: .

CDR3nt: TGTGCCAGCTCACCAGGACAGAGTCATCAGCCCCAGCATTTT
CDR3aa: CASSPGQSHQPQHF
v_gene: TRBV18
abundance: few
j_gene: TRBJ1-5
d_gene: .

CDR3nt: TGTGCCAGCAGCTTAACTCTGCGGTACGAGCAGTACTTC
CDR3aa: CASSLTLRYEQYF
v_gene: TRBV7-6
abundance: few
j_gene: TRBJ2-7
d_gene: .

CDR3nt: TGTGCCAGCAGCTTATCGGGGGGAAGCACAGATACGCAGTATTTT
CDR3aa: CASSLSGGSTDTQYF
v_gene: TRBV7-9
abundance: .
j_gene: TRBJ2-3
d_gene: TRBD2

CDR3nt: TGCGCCAGCAGCTTCGAGGGTACTGCCGGGGAGCTGTTTTTT
CDR3aa: CASSFEGTAGELFF
v_gene: TRBV5-1
abundance: few
j_gene: TRBJ2-2
d_gene: .

CDR3nt: TGTGCCAGCAGCTTGGGGGTCGGGGGGAACTACAATGAGCAGTTCTTC
CDR3aa: CASSLGVGGNYNEQFF
v_gene: TRBV5-4
abundance: .
j_gene: TRBJ2-1
d_gene: TRBD2

CDR3nt: TGTGCCAGCAGTTTATCAGGCCAGTGGGCTGGGGCCAACGTCCTGACTTTC
CDR3aa: CASSLSGQWAGANVLTF
v_gene: TRBV27
abundance: few
j_gene: TRBJ2-6
d_gene: .

CDR3nt: TGTGCCACCAGCAGGAACAGGGGGGAGAATCAGCCCCAGCATTTT
CDR3aa: CATSRNRGENQPQHF
v_gene: TRBV15
abundance: few
j_gene: TRBJ1-5
d_gene: TRBD1

CDR3nt: TGCGCCAGCAGCTTGGCCGAAGGGTCGGAGATGGTGGGTGGCTACACCTTC
CDR3aa: CASSLAEGSEMVGGYTF
v_gene: TRBV5-1
abundance: .
j_gene: TRBJ1-2
d_gene: .

CDR3nt: TGTGCCAGCAGCTTCGGACAGGGGCTCGATGGCTACACCTTC
CDR3aa: CASSFGQGLDGYTF
v_gene: TRBV7-9
abundance: few
j_gene: TRBJ1-2
d_gene: TRBD1

CDR3nt: TGTGCCAGCAGCTCAAGAAGCACCACAGATACGCAGTATTTT
CDR3aa: CASSSRSTTDTQYF
v_gene: TRBV7-2
abundance: .
j_gene: TRBJ2-3
d_gene: .

CDR3nt: TGTGCCAGCAGTTCAACATTCTATGGCACAGATACGCAGTATTTT
CDR3aa: CASSSTFYGTDTQYF
v_gene: TRBV27
abundance: few
j_gene: TRBJ2-3
d_gene: .

CDR3nt: TGTGCCAGCAGCTTAGATAGGCTAGCGGGGTTGGAGACCCAGTACTTC
CDR3aa: CASSLDRLAGLETQYF
v_gene: TRBV11-2
abundance: once
j_gene: TRBJ2-5
d_gene: TRBD2

CDR3nt: TGTGCCAGTGGACTAGCGGGGACCTACGAGCAGTACTTC
CDR3aa: CASGLAGTYEQYF
v_gene: TRBV4-2
abundance: .
j_gene: TRBJ2-7
d_gene: TRBD2

CDR3nt: TGTGCCAGCAGCTTGGTTGGCACAGATACGCAGTATTTT
CDR3aa: CASSLVGTDTQYF
v_gene: TRBV7-7
abundance: .
j_gene: TRBJ2-3
d_gene: .

CDR3nt: TGCGCCAGCAGCCAACAGGGGAGGATTGAAGAGACCCAGTACTTC
CDR3aa: CASSQQGRIEETQYF
v_gene: TRBV5-1
abundance: .
j_gene: TRBJ2-5
d_gene: .

CDR3nt: TGCAGCGTTATGGCTTTACTAGCGATTAAGGAGACCCAGTACTTC
CDR3aa: CSVMALLAIKETQYF
v_gene: TRBV29-1
abundance: few
j_gene: TRBJ2-5
d_gene: TRBD2

CDR3nt: TGTGCCATCATGGCCCCTGCCACAGATACGCAGTATTTT
CDR3aa: CAIMAPATDTQYF
v_gene: TRBV10-3
abundance: .
j_gene: TRBJ2-3
d_gene: .

CDR3nt: TGTGCCAGCAGTGACAGGGATCAGCCCCAGCATTTT
CDR3aa: CASSDRDQPQHF
v_gene: TRBV25-1
abundance: few
j_gene: TRBJ1-5
d_gene: .

CDR3nt: TGTGCCAGCAGCCGAGGACAGGGGGCCACAGATACGCAGTATTTT
CDR3aa: CASSRGQGATDTQYF
v_gene: TRBV14
abundance: .
j_gene: TRBJ2-3
d_gene: TRBD1

CDR3nt: TGTGCCAGTAGTTCCCGACAGGGAGAGACCCAGTACTTC
CDR3aa: CASSSRQGETQYF
v_gene: TRBV19
abundance: .
j_gene: TRBJ2-5
d_gene: TRBD1

CDR3nt: TGTGCCAGCAGTTTTGAGGCCGGGCAGTACTTC
CDR3aa: CASSFEAGQYF
v_gene: TRBV28
abundance: few
j_gene: TRBJ2-7
d_gene: .

CDR3nt: TGCGCCAGCAGCTACTTAGGGGGATACGAGCAGTACTTC
CDR3aa: CASSYLGGYEQYF
v_gene: TRBV5-1
abundance: .
j_gene: TRBJ2-7
d_gene: .

CDR3nt: TGCAGCGTTGAAAGGGGGGAACAAGAGACCCAGTACTTC
CDR3aa: CSVERGEQETQYF
v_gene: TRBV29-1
abundance: few
j_gene: TRBJ2-5
d_gene: .

CDR3nt: TGTGCCAGCAGCGAACAAGTTTACACCGGGGAGCTGTTTTTT
CDR3aa: CASSEQVYTGELFF
v_gene: TRBV9
abundance: .
j_gene: TRBJ2-2
d_gene: .

CDR3nt: TGCAGCCTGGGACAGGGTTCCAGGGAGCAGTTCTTC
CDR3aa: CSLGQGSREQFF
v_gene: TRBV29-1
abundance: .
j_gene: TRBJ2-1
d_gene: TRBD1

CDR3nt: TGTGCCAGCAGCTTAGTCTCCGAGCAGTACTTC
CDR3aa: CASSLVSEQYF
v_gene: TRBV7-2
abundance: few
j_gene: TRBJ2-7
d_gene: .

CDR3nt: TGTGCCAGCAGCTTAGCAGGGACCTACGAGCAGTACTTC
CDR3aa: CASSLAGTYEQYF
v_gene: TRBV11-2
abundance: .
j_gene: TRBJ2-7
d_gene: .

CDR3nt: TGCGCCAGCAGCTTAGGTGGGCCGGAGGAGACCCAGTACTTC
CDR3aa: CASSLGGPEETQYF
v_gene: TRBV5-1
abundance: few
j_gene: TRBJ2-5
d_gene: .